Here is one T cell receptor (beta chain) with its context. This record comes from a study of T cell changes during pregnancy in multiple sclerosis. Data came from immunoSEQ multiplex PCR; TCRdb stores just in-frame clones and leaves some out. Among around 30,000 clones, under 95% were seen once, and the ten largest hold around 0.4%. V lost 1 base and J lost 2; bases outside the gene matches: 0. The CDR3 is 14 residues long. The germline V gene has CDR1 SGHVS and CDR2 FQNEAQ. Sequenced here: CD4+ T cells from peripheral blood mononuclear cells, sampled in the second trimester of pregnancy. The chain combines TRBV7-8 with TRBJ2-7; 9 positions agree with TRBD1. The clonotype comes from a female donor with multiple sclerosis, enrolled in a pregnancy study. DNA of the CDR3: TGTGCCAGCAGCTTAGGACAGGGGGCCTACGAGCAGTACTTC. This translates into CASSLGQGAYEQYF.